This is a list of T cell receptor beta chains from one sample in a study of blood T cell repertoires in COVID-19. Only in-frame clones appear in the TCRdb table, and some are missing; sequencing was by immunoSEQ multiplex PCR. The data contain around 500,000 clones, 70% to 90% of them singletons. The sequenced sample was PBMCs or T cells enriched from blood (not recorded which). The receptors come from a woman aged 40 to 50 who had recovered from COVID-19. The CDR3 runs from the conserved cysteine through the conserved F or W. A D gene is named only where the DNA matches it firmly.

J,V,D,DNA,CDR3
TRBJ1-3,TRBV5-1,TRBD1,TGCGCCAGCAGCTTGTTCAGGACAGGGGAAGGAGGAAACACCATATATTTT,CASSLFRTGEGGNTIYF
TRBJ2-1,TRBV19,.,TGTGCCAGTAGTATAAAGGGGCTTTCCTACAATGAGCAGTTCTTC,CASSIKGLSYNEQFF
TRBJ2-1,TRBV20-1,.,TGCAGTGCTCACCTAGCCTCCGCTCCTATCTTC,CSAHLASAPIF
TRBJ1-6,TRBV12-5,.,TGTGCTAGTGGCAACGGTCGGTCACCCCTCCACTTT,CASGNGRSPLHF
TRBJ2-5,TRBV24-1,TRBD2,TGTGCCACCAGTGATTTGGAGCGGGGGCGAGAGACCCAGTACTTC,CATSDLERGRETQYF
TRBJ1-2,TRBV3-1/TRBV3-2,.,TGTGCCAGCAGCCAACTCCAGGGGACGGGCTACACCTTC,CASSQLQGTGYTF
TRBJ1-2,TRBV19,TRBD1,TGTGCCAGTAGTATGCCGGACGGACAGGAAATTTACTATGGCTACACCTTC,CASSMPDGQEIYYGYTF
TRBJ2-3,TRBV15,TRBD2,TGTGCCACCAGCAGAGGGGGACTAGCGGGAGCGGATACGCAGTATTTT,CATSRGGLAGADTQYF
TRBJ1-1,TRBV4-3,.,TGCGCCAGCAGCCAAGTCACAGGGATGACAGCTTTCTTT,CASSQVTGMTAFF
TRBJ2-3,TRBV14,TRBD2,TGTGCCAGCAGCCAACGTCTAGCGGCCACAGATACGCAGTATTTT,CASSQRLAATDTQYF
TRBJ1-5,TRBV6-2/TRBV6-3,.,TGTGCCAGCAGTTACTCTCGGGGGGACCAGCCCCAGCATTTT,CASSYSRGDQPQHF
TRBJ2-7,TRBV5-4,TRBD2,TGTGCCAGCAGTTCTAGCGGGAGCTCTTACGAGCAGTACTTC,CASSSSGSSYEQYF
TRBJ1-4,TRBV28,.,TGTGCCAGCAGTTCCTCTCCCGGGTGGACTAATGAAAAACTGTTTTTT,CASSSSPGWTNEKLFF